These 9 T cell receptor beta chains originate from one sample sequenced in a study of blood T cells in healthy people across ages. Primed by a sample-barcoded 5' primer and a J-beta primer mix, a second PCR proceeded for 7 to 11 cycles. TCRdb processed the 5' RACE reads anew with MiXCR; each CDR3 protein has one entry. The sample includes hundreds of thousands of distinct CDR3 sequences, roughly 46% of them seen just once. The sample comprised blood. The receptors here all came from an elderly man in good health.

DNA for the CDR3: TGTGCCAGCATCCGGGACCGGGAGGAAAAACTGTTTTTT. Its protein is CASIRDREEKLFF. This chain uses TRBV2 with TRBJ1-4; the D gene is possibly TRBD1 (5 bases). The CDR3 is made up of 13 amino acids. Trimming left V 7 bases short and J 8 bases short, with 14 bases between. Per germline, CDR1 SNHLY and CDR2 FYNNEI.

DNA of the CDR3: TGCAGTGCCGCGTATACTGGACTGGCATGGGAGAATCAGTTCTTC. Its translation: CSAAYTGLAWENQFF. This chain uses TRBV20-1 with TRBJ2-1; a possible D gene is TRBD2 (5 bases). This CDR3 is 15 amino acids long. From germline, CDR1 is DFQATT and CDR2 SNEGSKA (reference sequence). V was trimmed by 6 bases and J by 13 bases, leaving 28 bases between them.

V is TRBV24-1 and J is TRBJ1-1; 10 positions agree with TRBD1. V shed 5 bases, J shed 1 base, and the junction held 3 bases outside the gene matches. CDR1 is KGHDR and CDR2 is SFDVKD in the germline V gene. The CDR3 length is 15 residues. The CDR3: CATSGQGATNTEAFF. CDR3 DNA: TGTGCCACCAGTGGACAGGGGGCTACGAACACTGAAGCTTTCTTT.

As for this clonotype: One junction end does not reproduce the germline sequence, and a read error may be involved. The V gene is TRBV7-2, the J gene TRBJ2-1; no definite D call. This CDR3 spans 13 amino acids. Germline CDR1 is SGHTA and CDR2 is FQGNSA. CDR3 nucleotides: TGTGCCGGCAGCCCCACGGGTCCCAATGAGCAGTTCTTC. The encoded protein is CAGSPTGPNEQFF.

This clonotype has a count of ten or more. This CDR3 reads CASSRMGFSYEQYF. In DNA, the CDR3 is TGTGCCAGCAGCCGGATGGGTTTCTCCTACGAGCAGTACTTC. The chain links TRBV12-3 or TRBV12-4 to TRBJ2-7; D remains unclear. The CDR3 totals 14 residues. Between the trimmed V and J ends, which lost 6 bases and 0 bases, there was a span of 12 bases.

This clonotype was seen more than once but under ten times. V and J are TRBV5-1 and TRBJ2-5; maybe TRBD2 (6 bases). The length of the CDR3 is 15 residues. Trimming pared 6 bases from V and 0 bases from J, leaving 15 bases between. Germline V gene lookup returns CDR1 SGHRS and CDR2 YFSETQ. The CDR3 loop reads CASKRNSGYQETQYF. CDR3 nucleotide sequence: TGCGCCAGCAAACGAAATAGCGGTTACCAAGAGACCCAGTACTTC.

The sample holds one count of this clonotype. The CDR3 sequence: CSVLRKNTEAFF. The CDR3 nucleotides read TGCAGCGTTCTGAGGAAGAACACTGAAGCTTTCTTT. J is TRBJ1-1 and V is TRBV29-1; no reliable D call. The CDR3 covers 12 residues. V shed 5 bases and J shed 1 base, with 8 bases lying between them. The germline V gene has CDR1 SQVTM and CDR2 ANQGSEA.

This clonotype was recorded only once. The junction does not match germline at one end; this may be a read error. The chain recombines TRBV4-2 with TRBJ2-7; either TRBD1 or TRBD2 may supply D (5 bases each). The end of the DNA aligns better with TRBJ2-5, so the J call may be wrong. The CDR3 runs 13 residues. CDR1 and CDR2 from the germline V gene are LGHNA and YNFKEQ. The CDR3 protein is CASNQDWGETQYF. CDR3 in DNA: TGTGCCAGCAACCAAGATTGGGGGGAGACCCAGTACTTC.

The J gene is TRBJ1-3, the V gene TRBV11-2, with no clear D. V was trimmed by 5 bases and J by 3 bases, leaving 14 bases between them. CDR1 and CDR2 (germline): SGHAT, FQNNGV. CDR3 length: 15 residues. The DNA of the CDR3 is TGTGCCAGCAGCCCGGATGGGCAGTTTGGAAACACCATATATTTT. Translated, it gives CASSPDGQFGNTIYF. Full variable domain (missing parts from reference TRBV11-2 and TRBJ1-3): EAGVAQSPRYKIIEKRQSVAFWCNPISGHATLYWYQQILGQGPKLLIQFQNNGVVDDSQLPKDRFSAERLKGVDSTLKIQPAKLEDSAVYLCASSPDGQFGNTIYFGEGSWLTVV.